The 5 T cell receptor beta chains listed next were all sequenced from one sample in a study of cytomegalovirus exposure and HLA in healthy donors. With 60 Vbeta and 13 Jbeta primers, the PCR was carried out. Clones were sequenced by immunoSEQ multiplex PCR, and TCRdb holds only the in-frame ones, with some missing. This table holds under 200,000 clones, about 68% found once. Material for sequencing was PBMCs. Receptors originate from a female donor in good health and CMV-seronegative.

The chain carries TRBV18 and TRBJ2-2; perhaps TRBD1 as D (5 bases). CDR3 size: 15 residues. Germline assignment: CDR1 KGHSH and CDR2 LQKENI. Between the trimmed V and J ends, which lost 3 bases and 4 bases, there was a span of 12 bases. CDR3 protein: CASSPGLQPTGELFF. The DNA of the CDR3 is TGTGCCAGCTCACCGGGGCTTCAGCCCACCGGGGAGCTGTTTTTT.

Concerning this clone itself: The same CDR3 is also encoded by other DNA sequences in this sample. The chain combines TRBV6-5 with TRBJ2-7; a possible D gene is TRBD2 (5 bases). This CDR3 spans 12 amino acids. V dropped 2 bases and J dropped 4 bases, with 6 bases sitting between them. Germline loops: CDR1 MNHEY, CDR2 SVGAGI. CDR3 coding DNA: TGTGCCAGCAGTTACGAGGGTTACGAGCAGTACTTC. Translated, it gives CASSYEGYEQYF.

This chain uses TRBV7-9 with TRBJ1-2; 9 positions match TRBD1. The CDR3 loop spans 17 amino acids. Trimming cost V 1 base and J 2 bases; bases outside gene matches: 8. Germline-derived CDR1 and CDR2 are SEHNR and FQNEAQ (reference sequence). The CDR3 region has the DNA TGTGCCAGCAGCTTAGGGGGGACAGGGAGAAGGAACTATGGCTACACCTTC. Translating gives CASSLGGTGRRNYGYTF.

The count of this clone is one. This chain joins TRBV6-6 and TRBJ1-6; no clear D. The germline CDR1 and CDR2 sequences are MNHNY and SVGAGI (reference sequence). There are 16 residues in the CDR3. V dropped 3 bases and J dropped 0 bases, with 9 bases sitting between them. CDR3 amino acids: CASSYPLSSYNSPLHF. CDR3 in DNA: TGTGCCAGCAGTTATCCTTTGAGCTCCTATAATTCACCCCTCCACTTT.

This chain uses TRBV13 with TRBJ2-1; 10 positions match TRBD2. The CDR3 loop spans 20 amino acids. Trimming removed 6 bases from V and 8 bases from J; junction bases left unmatched: 25. Per germline, CDR1 PRHDT and CDR2 FYEKMQ (reference sequence). Here the CDR3 DNA reads TGTGCCAGCAGTCCGTTCAGTTCAGGGTGGCTAGCGGGAGTTGGCGATGAGCAGTTCTTC. Its translation: CASSPFSSGWLAGVGDEQFF.